The 9 T cell receptor beta chains listed next were all sequenced from one sample in a study of blood T cell repertoires in COVID-19. Clones were sequenced by immunoSEQ multiplex PCR, and TCRdb holds only the in-frame ones, with some missing. The sample has some 200,000 clones; approximately 81% are singletons. The sequenced sample was peripheral blood. The receptors here all came from a woman aged 70-85 years with COVID-19, enrolled during active disease.

This clone appeared once. This sequence joins TRBV18 and TRBJ1-1; D gene ambiguous. The V gene's germline CDR1 is KGHSH and CDR2 LQKENI. CDR3 size: 13 residues. Trimming took 2 bases from V and 3 from J, leaving 7 bases between them. The CDR3 region has the DNA TGTGCCAGCTCACCAGGGCTGGACACTGAAGCTTTCTTT. Amino acids: CASSPGLDTEAFF.

The chain combines TRBV20-1 with TRBJ2-6; TRBD1 matches at 9 bases. J gave up 0 bases and V 3 bases, and 18 bases lay outside the gene matches. The germline CDR1 and CDR2 sequences are DFQATT and SNEGSKA (reference sequence). The CDR3 totals 21 residues. The CDR3 is CSASRPWGQGTQTSGANVLTF. CDR3 DNA: TGCAGTGCTAGTAGGCCATGGGGACAGGGAACCCAAACCTCTGGGGCCAACGTCCTGACTTTC.

The chain couples TRBV19 to TRBJ1-1; perhaps TRBD1 as D (6 bases). V dropped 5 bases and J dropped 3 bases, with 22 bases sitting between them. CDR1 and CDR2 from the germline V gene are LNHDA and SQIVND (reference sequence). The CDR3 totals 17 residues. DNA for the CDR3: TGTGCCAGTAGTCCAACTGCGTTGGGACATCTATACACTGAAGCTTTCTTT. Translation: CASSPTALGHLYTEAFF.

The chain employs TRBV28 and TRBJ2-5; maybe TRBD2 (6 bases). V lost 9 bases and J lost 2, with 13 bases in between. Looked up from germline, CDR1 is MDHEN and CDR2 is SYDVKM. This CDR3 region has 13 residues. The DNA of the CDR3 is TGTGCCAGTCTGGAGGGCGGGCAAGAGACCCAGTACTTC. Its protein product is CASLEGGQETQYF.

The chain is built from TRBV5-5 and TRBJ2-1; D gene unclear. This CDR3 spans 13 amino acids. Trimming left V 0 bases short and J 8 bases short, with 9 bases between. Germline V gene lookup returns CDR1 SGHKS and CDR2 YYEKEE (reference sequence). In nucleotides, the CDR3 is TGTGCCAGCAGCTTGGCGCCTCGGGATGAGCAGTTCTTC. Amino acid sequence: CASSLAPRDEQFF.

In its sample, this clone was seen a few times. The chain carries TRBV5-1 and TRBJ2-7, with unresolved D. Germline V gives CDR1 SGHRS, CDR2 YFSETQ. The CDR3 consists of 13 residues. V was clipped by 8 bases and J by 1 base, with 13 bases between them. The CDR3 DNA reads TGCGCCAGTACTCCCTCTCCTTCCTACGAGCAGTACTTC. It codes for CASTPSPSYEQYF.

This clone was recorded once. The chain employs TRBV18 and TRBJ2-2, with D possibly being TRBD1 (5 bases). CDR1 and CDR2 from the germline V gene are KGHSH and LQKENI. The V end lost 1 base, the J end lost 6 bases, and 9 bases lay between the germline ends. The CDR3 is 14 amino acids. The CDR3 nucleotides are TGTGCCAGCTCACCACAGGGGTCCGCCGGGGAGCTGTTTTTT. Its translation: CASSPQGSAGELFF.

The rearrangement links TRBV12-5 to TRBJ1-2; 7 bases agree with TRBD1. CDR1 and CDR2 from the germline V gene are LGHNT and FRNRAP. The J segment lost 4 bases and the V segment lost 2 bases, leaving 13 bases of the junction unmatched. The CDR3 has 17 amino acids. Here the CDR3 reads CASGLLTGQGVGYGYTF. In DNA form, the CDR3 reads TGTGCTAGTGGTTTGCTTACTGGTCAGGGGGTCGGCTATGGCTACACCTTC. Using reference TRBV12-5 and TRBJ1-2 for the parts outside the CDR3, the full variable domain is DARVTQTPRHKVTEMGQEVTMRCQPILGHNTVFWYRQTMMQGLELLAYFRNRAPLDDSGMPKDRFSAEMPDATLATLKIQPSEPRDSAVYFCASGLLTGQGVGYGYTFGSGTRLTVV.

V is TRBV6-5 and J is TRBJ1-2; 9 nucleotides agree with TRBD1. This CDR3 contains 14 residues. Germline V gene data show CDR1 as MNHEY and CDR2 as SVGAGI. V lost 6 bases, J lost 4 bases, and 6 bases stayed unmatched. The CDR3 spells CASSPTGGLYGYTF. In DNA, the CDR3 is TGTGCCAGCAGCCCAACAGGGGGCCTCTATGGCTACACCTTC.